The present entry profiles one T cell receptor beta chain with its context. Its target is unknown. This sample was included in a study of cytomegalovirus exposure and HLA in healthy donors. The study, taken as a whole, reports: In an earlier analysis, about 87% or about 30%: the productive usage of most TCR beta V segments.

The PCR was carried out with 60 Vbeta primers and 13 Jbeta primers. TCRdb's table, derived via immunoSEQ multiplex PCR, lists solely in-frame clones and lacks some. Of about 130,000 clones listed, approximately 85% are singletons. The CDR3 covers 13 residues. The ends were cut back, 1 base at V and 7 bases at J, with 11 bases in the middle. CDR1 and CDR2 from the germline V gene are SGHNT and YYREEE (reference sequence). This TCR derives from a boy between 5 and 17 years old in good health and CMV-seronegative. V usage is TRBV5-4 and J usage is TRBJ1-1, with D hard to call. Material for sequencing was PBMCs. DNA for the CDR3: TGTGCCAGCAGCTTGCCGGGTTTCAATGAAGCTTTCTTT. It codes for CASSLPGFNEAFF. Using reference TRBV5-4 and TRBJ1-1 for the parts outside the CDR3, the full variable domain is ETGVTQSPTHLIKTRGQQVTLRCSSQSGHNTVSWYQQALGQGPQFIFQYYREEENGRGNFPPRFSGLQFPNYSSELNVNALELDDSALYLCASSLPGFNEAFFGQGTRLTVV.